These 25 T cell receptor beta chains share one sample of origin, sequenced in a study of OX40 agonist ivuxolimab in advanced cancers. Clones were read by immunoSEQ multiplex PCR, and TCRdb kept only the in-frame ones, dropping some. Of 60,000 to 75,000 clones listed, 91% are singletons. The source was CD4+ or CD8+ T cells sorted from blood, collected in a trial of the OX40 agonist ivuxolimab. The source of these receptors is an adult with an advanced solid tumor such as melanoma, head and neck, liver or kidney cancer.

This chain connects TRBV29-1 to TRBJ2-1; the D gene could be TRBD1 or TRBD2 (5 bases each). Germline lookup yields CDR1 SQVTM and CDR2 ANQGSEA. V was pared by 1 base and J by 0 bases, with 13 bases between. The CDR3 runs 16 residues. CDR3 in amino acids: CSVEAGTESSYNEQFF. CDR3 in DNA: TGCAGCGTTGAAGCCGGGACGGAGAGCTCCTACAATGAGCAGTTCTTC.

The chain uses TRBV5-4 and TRBJ2-7; 7 nucleotides match TRBD2. Germline loops: CDR1 SGHNT, CDR2 YYREEE (reference sequence). Trimming at V came to 5 bases and at J to 4 bases, leaving 9 bases not matched to a gene. The CDR3 runs to 14 residues. Here the CDR3 DNA reads TGTGCCAGCAGTCCGGACGGGGGGTGGTACGAGCAGTACGTC. Its protein is CASSPDGGWYEQYV.

This chain links TRBV10-3 with TRBJ2-3; 10 bases align to TRBD2. Germline CDR1 is ENHRY and CDR2 is SYGVKD. The CDR3 has 15 residues. Trimming at V came to 3 bases and at J to 5 bases, leaving 5 bases not matched to a gene. The CDR3 reads CAISDPAGGIDTQYF. CDR3 DNA sequence: TGTGCCATCAGTGACCCAGCGGGAGGGATAGATACGCAGTATTTT.

The chain combines TRBV4-1 with TRBJ1-2; no clear D. This CDR3 is 17 amino acids long. V lost 1 base, J lost 4 bases, and 19 bases lay in between. Germline CDR1 MGHRA, CDR2 YSYEKL. This chain's CDR3 is CASSQVLRTLDGYGYTF. In DNA, the CDR3 is TGCGCCAGCAGCCAAGTACTCAGGACCCTGGATGGCTATGGCTACACCTTC.

The V and J genes are TRBV6-1 and TRBJ2-1, with D possibly TRBD1 on 5 matching bases. CDR1 MNHNS and CDR2 SASEGT come from the germline V gene. V was cut by 5 bases and J by 5 bases, with 7 bases left in between. CDR3 length: 12 amino acids. CDR3: CASSLGDNEQFF. The CDR3 region has the DNA TGTGCCAGCAGTTTAGGGGACAATGAGCAGTTCTTC.

CDR3: CAWSVGLAGGPRDEQFF. The CDR3 DNA reads as TGTGCCTGGAGTGTAGGGCTAGCGGGAGGGCCTAGGGATGAGCAGTTCTTC. The chain uses TRBV30 and TRBJ2-1; TRBD2 matches 12 bases. CDR3 length equals 17 residues. Per germline, CDR1 GTSNPN and CDR2 SVGIG (reference sequence). The trim removed 0 bases at V and 8 bases at J, leaving 11 bases unmatched.

This sequence joins TRBV10-2 and TRBJ2-1, with D perhaps matching TRBD2 (5 bases). The CDR3 contains 13 residues. V lost 7 bases and J 8 bases, leaving 15 bases between the germline ends. Germline values: CDR1 WSHSY, CDR2 SAAADI. The CDR3 DNA follows: TGCGCCAGCACTATGTACGGAGGCGATGAGCAGTTCTTC. It specifies CASTMYGGDEQFF.

This rearrangement joins TRBV6-5 to TRBJ1-1; D is possibly TRBD1 (5 bases). CDR3 length: 15 amino acids. The V end was cut by 7 bases, the J end by 4 bases, with 19 bases between. Germline loops: CDR1 MNHEY, CDR2 SVGAGI. The CDR3 spells CASTVETGLGTEAFF. Here the CDR3 DNA reads TGTGCCAGCACCGTCGAAACAGGATTAGGCACTGAAGCTTTCTTT.

The J gene is TRBJ2-3, the V gene TRBV28, with 15 bases that match TRBD2. The CDR3 spans 24 residues. With 2 bases clipped from V and 0 bases from J, the junction kept 21 bases outside the gene matches. Germline CDR1 MDHEN, CDR2 SYDVKM. The CDR3 region is CASSLPHSSTGTSGRPQSTDTQYF. The CDR3 DNA sequence: TGTGCCAGCAGTTTACCCCACTCGTCAACGGGGACTAGCGGGAGGCCCCAGAGCACAGATACGCAGTATTTT. Full variable domain (remainder filled in from reference TRBV28 and TRBJ2-3): DVKVTQSSRYLVKRTGEKVFLECVQDMDHENMFWYRQDPGLGLRLIYFSYDVKMKEKGDIPEGYSVSREKKERFSLILESASTNQTSMYLCASSLPHSSTGTSGRPQSTDTQYFGPGTRLTVL.

The V call is TRBV9, the J call TRBJ1-4; no definite D call. Per germline, CDR1 SGDLS and CDR2 YYNGEE. V lost 0 bases and J 5 bases, leaving 11 bases between the germline ends. The CDR3 covers 15 residues. The CDR3 region is CASSVEGSQNEKLFF. DNA for the CDR3: TGTGCCAGCAGCGTAGAAGGCAGCCAGAATGAAAAACTGTTTTTT. Together with reference TRBV9 and TRBJ1-4, the CDR3 gives the full variable domain: DSGVTQTPKHLITATGQRVTLRCSPRSGDLSVYWYQQSLDQGLQFLIQYYNGEERAKGNILERFSAQQFPDLHSELNLSSLELGDSALYFCASSVEGSQNEKLFFGSGTQLSVL.

The rearrangement joins TRBV5-1 to TRBJ2-2; D is perhaps TRBD2 (5 bases). The germline gives CDR1 SGHRS, CDR2 YFSETQ. V shed 0 bases and J shed 5 bases, with 5 bases lying between them. The CDR3 is made up of 13 amino acids. CDR3 sequence (DNA): TGCGCCAGCAGCTTGGGGAGGACCGGGGAGCTGTTTTTT. Residues: CASSLGRTGELFF.

The gene calls are TRBV6-1 and TRBJ2-5; the D is unclear. Looked up from germline, CDR1 is MNHNS and CDR2 is SASEGT. V was clipped by 4 bases and J by 1 base, with 16 bases between them. This CDR3 spans 16 amino acids. The CDR3 loop is CASSGSPGWGQETQYF. As DNA, the CDR3 is TGTGCCAGCAGTGGTTCCCCCGGGTGGGGCCAAGAGACCCAGTACTTC.

J is TRBJ1-4 and V is TRBV7-8; tentative D call: TRBD1 (5 bases). The CDR3 is made up of 15 amino acids. Germline V CDR1 and CDR2: SGHVS, FQNEAQ. Between the trimmed V and J ends, which lost 1 base and 6 bases, there was a span of 12 bases. For the CDR3, the DNA is TGTGCCAGCAGCTTAGGTGGGGCATGGGATGAAAAACTGTTTTTT. This sequence encodes CASSLGGAWDEKLFF.

J is TRBJ1-1 and V is TRBV5-1; D is perhaps TRBD1 (5 bases). The CDR3 sequence is 16 residues long. Germline assignment: CDR1 SGHRS and CDR2 YFSETQ. Trimming removed 2 bases from V and 1 base from J, with 15 bases in between. The CDR3 region is CASSLLAGQGNTEAFF. As DNA, the CDR3 is TGCGCCAGCAGCTTACTAGCTGGTCAGGGGAACACTGAAGCTTTCTTT.

V is TRBV27 and J is TRBJ2-3, with D possibly TRBD1 on 6 matching bases. There are 15 residues in the CDR3. Deletions cut 4 bases from V and 1 base from J, with 12 bases between. Germline V lookup: CDR1 MNHEY, CDR2 SMNVEV (reference sequence). The CDR3 here is CASSSLDSRTDTQYF. The CDR3 coding sequence is TGTGCCAGCAGTTCACTGGACAGCCGCACAGATACGCAGTATTTT.

The rearrangement uses TRBV5-6 and TRBJ2-7, with 7 bases fitting TRBD1. The CDR3 is 14 amino acids. V lost 3 bases to trimming and J lost 5 bases; unmatched junction nucleotides: 8. CDR1 and CDR2 (germline): SGHDT, YYEEEE. The CDR3 region is CASSWFTGVNEQYF. The CDR3 DNA reads TGTGCCAGCAGCTGGTTTACAGGGGTTAACGAGCAGTACTTC.

The chain employs TRBV5-5 and TRBJ2-7, with D uncertain. The V gene lost 0 bases and the J gene lost 5 bases, with 6 bases spanning the gap. CDR1 and CDR2 from the germline V gene are SGHKS and YYEKEE (reference sequence). The CDR3 is made up of 12 amino acids. The CDR3 sequence is CASSLEVDEQYF. The DNA for the CDR3 is TGTGCCAGCAGCTTGGAGGTCGACGAGCAGTACTTC.

The V call is TRBV4-1, the J call TRBJ2-1, with D possibly being TRBD2 (5 bases). The V gene lost 3 bases and the J gene lost 15 bases, with 18 bases spanning the gap. Germline V gene lookup returns CDR1 MGHRA and CDR2 YSYEKL. The CDR3 totals 13 residues. Here the CDR3 reads CASSHPSRGRGFF. For the CDR3, the DNA is TGCGCCAGCAGCCATCCTTCACGGGGAAGAGGGTTCTTC.

The chain uses TRBV2 and TRBJ1-4; 7 positions match TRBD1. The CDR3 sequence is 15 residues long. J gave up 7 bases and V 2 bases, and 7 bases lay outside the gene matches. Germline loops: CDR1 SNHLY, CDR2 FYNNEI. The CDR3 sequence: CASSELGGIGEKLFF. The DNA for the CDR3 is TGTGCCAGCAGTGAATTAGGGGGCATCGGTGAAAAACTGTTTTTT. Full variable domain (outside the CDR3, taken from reference TRBV2 and TRBJ1-4): EPEVTQTPSHQVTQMGQEVILRCVPISNHLYFYWYRQILGQKVEFLVSFYNNEISEKSEIFDDQFSVERPDGSNFTLKIRSTKLEDSAMYFCASSELGGIGEKLFFGSGTQLSVL.

This clone was recorded once. V is TRBV10-2 and J is TRBJ2-5, with 10 bases matching TRBD1. The CDR3 covers 16 residues. CDR1 is WSHSY, CDR2 SAAADI, per germline. The V segment lost 0 bases and the J segment 2 bases; nucleotides outside the gene matches: 3. CDR3 loop: CASSESAGQGQETQYF. The CDR3 DNA reads TGCGCCAGCAGTGAGTCCGCGGGACAGGGGCAAGAGACCCAGTACTTC.

V and J are TRBV27 and TRBJ2-7, with a possible D match to TRBD2 (5 bases). Germline V lookup: CDR1 MNHEY, CDR2 SMNVEV (reference sequence). The V end lost 6 bases, the J end lost 7 bases, and 16 bases lay between the germline ends. This CDR3 has 13 amino acids. CDR3 nucleotides: TGTGCCAGCAGGACGGCGGGTCTCTGGGAGCAGTACTTC. This codes for CASRTAGLWEQYF.

The chain employs TRBV21-1 and TRBJ2-2; the table calls TRBD2, which could not be checked here. TRBV21-1 is termed a pseudogene. This CDR3 region has 18 residues. CDR3 in DNA: TGTGCCAGCATCAACTCCCTTCTAGCGGGAGGAGGTACCGGGGAGCTGTTTTTT. Encoded protein: CASINSLLAGGGTGELFF.

The rearrangement links TRBV4-2 to TRBJ1-1; TRBD1 matches 9 bases. This CDR3 comprises 15 residues. V was pared by 4 bases and J by 3 bases, with 6 bases of the junction left unmatched. Germline CDR1 reads LGHNA; CDR2 reads YNFKEQ. The CDR3 DNA follows: TGTGCCAGCAGCCTCGGACAGGGGATAGACACTGAAGCTTTCTTT. Translating it yields CASSLGQGIDTEAFF.

This clone has only a few counts. The V call is TRBV5-1, the J call TRBJ2-1; TRBD2 agrees at 14 bases. This CDR3 has 18 amino acids. Germline trimming cut 3 bases from V and 2 bases from J; bases unmatched to any gene: 7. Germline V CDR1 and CDR2: SGHRS, YFSETQ. The CDR3 coding sequence is TGCGCCAGCAGCTCGGGACTAGCGGGGGCCATTACCTACAATGAGCAGTTCTTC. This encodes CASSSGLAGAITYNEQFF.

In this sample, this clone turned up once. CDR3 coding DNA: TGTGCCAGTAGTATAGTAGGGGGAGGGGTAAGCACCGGGGAGCTGTTTTTT. Amino acids: CASSIVGGGVSTGELFF. This chain connects TRBV19 to TRBJ2-2, with D perhaps TRBD2 (7 bases). Germline V gives CDR1 LNHDA, CDR2 SQIVND (reference sequence). This CDR3 contains 17 residues. V lost 1 base to trimming and J lost 4 bases, with 16 bases between them.